This TCR beta chain was observed in a study of PD-L1 blockade in urothelial cancer. Study overall: It was at 3 weeks (second dose) and 6 weeks after treatment start that blood was analyzed. A median blood sample held around 130,000 T cells and approximately 80,000 unique TCRs.

General observations from the study: Tumor-associated clones in the blood of durable-benefit patients grew more at 3 weeks.

As for this clone: Its cognate antigen is unknown.

As for time point: pretreatment peripheral blood. Samples spanned pretreatment and treatment, with 1 to 8 time points per patient. Method: immunoSEQ multiplex PCR; TCRdb's copy keeps in-frame clones and lacks some. The sample contains some 65,000 clones, around 81% of which appear only once. V lost 4 bases, J lost 5 bases, and 7 bases stayed unmatched. Germline V gives CDR1 SGHRS, CDR2 YFSETQ. CDR3 length: 14 residues. The specimen comprised PBMCs, sampled around atezolizumab (anti-PD-L1) treatment. This clonotype originated in a man in his 70s with urothelial cancer. This chain uses TRBV5-1 with TRBJ2-3; 7 bases are a match to TRBD2. CDR3 nucleotides: TGCGCCAGCAGCCTTAGCGGGCGCGAAGATACGCAGTATTTT. Its protein is CASSLSGREDTQYF.